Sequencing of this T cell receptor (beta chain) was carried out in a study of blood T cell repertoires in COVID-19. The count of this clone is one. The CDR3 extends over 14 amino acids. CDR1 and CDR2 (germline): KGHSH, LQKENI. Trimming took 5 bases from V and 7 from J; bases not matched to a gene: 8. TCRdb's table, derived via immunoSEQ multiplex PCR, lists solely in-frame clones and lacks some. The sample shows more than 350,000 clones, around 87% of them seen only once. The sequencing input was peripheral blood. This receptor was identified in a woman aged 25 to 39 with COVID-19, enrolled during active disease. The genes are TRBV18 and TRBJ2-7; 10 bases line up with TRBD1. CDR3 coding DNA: TGTGCCAGCTCAGCCACCGGGACAGGGGTAGAGCAGTACTTC. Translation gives CASSATGTGVEQYF.